Following are 28 T cell receptor beta chains from one sample sequenced in a study of cytomegalovirus exposure and HLA in healthy donors. Use of 60 Vbeta and 13 Jbeta primers characterized the PCR. Using immunoSEQ multiplex PCR, the repertoire was profiled, and TCRdb retains in-frame clones only, with some absent. The repertoire includes nearly 200,000 clones, 75% to 85% of them detected once, and approximately 6.5% sits in the top ten. Sequencing was done on a sample of PBMCs. The receptors were sampled from a woman aged 50 to 65 in good health and CMV-seropositive.

This rearrangement joins TRBV27 to TRBJ1-5; D remains ambiguous. Germline CDR1 MNHEY, CDR2 SMNVEV (reference sequence). Trimming left V 8 bases short and J 3 bases short, with 11 bases between. The CDR3 contains 13 residues. DNA of the CDR3: TGTGCCAGCGGTGACATTTACAATCAGCCCCAGCATTTT. Residues: CASGDIYNQPQHF.

The chain employs TRBV6-5 and TRBJ2-7, with 10 bases aligning to TRBD2. The germline V gene encodes CDR1 MNHEY and CDR2 SVGAGI. The CDR3 spans 16 residues. J gave up 6 bases and V 4 bases, and 12 bases lay outside the gene matches. The CDR3 DNA sequence: TGTGCCAGCAGTTGCAATAGGCTAGCGGGAGAGGGCGAGCAGTACTTC. This sequence encodes CASSCNRLAGEGEQYF.

The V call is TRBV7-8, the J call TRBJ1-3, with 8 bases fitting TRBD1. After removal of 5 bases from V and 3 bases from J, the junction contained 6 bases not matched to a gene. Per germline, CDR1 SGHVS and CDR2 FQNEAQ. This CDR3 has 15 residues. The CDR3 protein is CASSADRAGGNTIYF. The CDR3 DNA reads TGTGCCAGCAGCGCGGACAGGGCAGGTGGAAACACCATATATTTT.

The chain recombines TRBV6-6 with TRBJ2-5; 7 bases line up with TRBD2. J was trimmed by 2 bases and V by 6 bases; bases with no gene match: 9. CDR3 size: 15 residues. CDR1 and CDR2 from the germline V gene are MNHNY and SVGAGI (reference sequence). CDR3 sequence (DNA): TGTGCCAGCAGACGTCGACTAGCTCCACAAGAGACCCAGTACTTC. Residues: CASRRRLAPQETQYF.

The gene calls are TRBV28 and TRBJ1-2, with TRBD1 identical over 9 bases. Germline assignment: CDR1 MDHEN and CDR2 SYDVKM. V lost 5 bases, J lost 3 bases, and 4 bases stayed unmatched. The CDR3 has 14 residues. CDR3 DNA: TGTGCCAGCAGTCCTGGGACAGGGCACTATGGCTACACCTTC. It specifies CASSPGTGHYGYTF.

This sequence joins TRBV11-2 and TRBJ2-3; the match to TRBD2 covers 8 bases. This CDR3 is built from 13 residues. In germline, CDR1 is SGHAT, CDR2 FQNNGV. V shed 11 bases, J shed 1 base, and the junction held 5 bases outside the gene matches. CDR3 loop: CASGGAGTDTQYF. The CDR3 DNA sequence: TGTGCCTCGGGGGGGGCAGGCACAGATACGCAGTATTTT.

The chain couples TRBV28 to TRBJ2-1, with 13 bases that match TRBD2. Trimming at V came to 7 bases and at J to 7 bases, leaving 7 bases not matched to a gene. Germline V gives CDR1 MDHEN, CDR2 SYDVKM. This CDR3 region has 15 residues. The CDR3 region is CASIRGLAGANEQFF. The CDR3 nucleotides are TGTGCCAGCATCAGAGGACTAGCGGGGGCGAATGAGCAGTTCTTC.

This clone has a single count. The chain combines TRBV28 with TRBJ2-7, with 7 bases lining up with TRBD1. Losses at the gene ends were 7 bases for V and 4 bases for J; bases not matched to a gene: 10. Per the germline V gene, CDR1 is MDHEN and CDR2 is SYDVKM. This CDR3 region has 14 residues. In nucleotides, the CDR3 is TGTGCCAGCACTCTACGGGACAGATATTACGAGCAGTACTTC. This encodes CASTLRDRYYEQYF.

The chain recombines TRBV15 with TRBJ1-5; tentatively, D is TRBD1 (6 bases). CDR1 and CDR2 (germline): LNHNV, YYDKDF (reference sequence). This CDR3 is built from 14 residues. V was trimmed by 0 bases and J by 5 bases, leaving 8 bases between them. The CDR3: CATSRDRGYQPQHF. CDR3 sequence (DNA): TGTGCCACCAGCAGAGACAGGGGATATCAGCCCCAGCATTTT.

The chain couples TRBV28 to TRBJ2-2; D remains ambiguous. The germline V gene has CDR1 MDHEN and CDR2 SYDVKM. V was cut by 2 bases and J by 1 base, with 2 bases left in between. The CDR3 totals 13 residues. The CDR3 sequence is CASSLRNTGELFF. CDR3 DNA sequence: TGTGCCAGCAGTTTACGGAACACCGGGGAGCTGTTTTTT.

The rearrangement uses TRBV7-9 and TRBJ2-5; 10 bases fit TRBD2. Unmatched junction bases numbered 4, after V lost 6 bases and J lost 3 bases. Germline V lookup: CDR1 SEHNR, CDR2 FQNEAQ (reference sequence). CDR3 length: 14 residues. DNA of the CDR3: TGTGCCAGCAGGCCTGGACTAGCGGAAGAGACCCAGTACTTC. Translated: CASRPGLAEETQYF.

The chain couples TRBV5-4 to TRBJ1-1, with D maybe TRBD1 (5 bases). Germline lookup yields CDR1 SGHNT and CDR2 YYREEE (reference sequence). The CDR3 totals 12 residues. The V end lost 7 bases, the J end lost 5 bases, and 12 bases lay between the germline ends. The CDR3 nucleotides are TGTGCCAGCTCGGGGGGAGTTACTGAAGCTTTCTTT. It is translated as CASSGGVTEAFF. The full variable domain, with the rest looked up from reference TRBV5-4 and TRBJ1-1, is ETGVTQSPTHLIKTRGQQVTLRCSSQSGHNTVSWYQQALGQGPQFIFQYYREEENGRGNFPPRFSGLQFPNYSSELNVNALELDDSALYLCASSGGVTEAFFGQGTRLTVV.

This chain uses TRBV7-9 with TRBJ2-3; D is unclear. Germline V gene data show CDR1 as SEHNR and CDR2 as FQNEAQ (reference sequence). This CDR3 has 14 amino acids. Trimming took 5 bases from V and 0 from J, leaving 9 bases between them. CDR3 region: CASSPTYSTDTQYF. CDR3 DNA sequence: TGTGCCAGCAGCCCGACATATAGCACAGATACGCAGTATTTT.

This chain connects TRBV5-8 to TRBJ2-7; a weak D match, TRBD2 (6 bases). This CDR3 comprises 17 residues. Germline CDR1 SGHTS, CDR2 YDEGEE. V was cut by 1 base and J by 3 bases, with 20 bases left in between. DNA for the CDR3: TGTGCCAGCAGCTTGCAACCTTTAGCGGAGCGATACTACGAGCAGTACTTC. Encoded protein: CASSLQPLAERYYEQYF.

This clone was observed a few times. The sample carries other DNA sequences with the same CDR3. CDR3 sequence (DNA): TGTGCCAGCAGTGTGGCCAGTCTGAACACTGAAGCTTTCTTT. Amino acids: CASSVASLNTEAFF. The chain uses TRBV2 and TRBJ1-1; D remains ambiguous. The CDR3 has 14 residues. V lost 4 bases to trimming and J lost 0 bases, with 9 bases between them. Germline V lookup: CDR1 SNHLY, CDR2 FYNNEI.

This rearrangement joins TRBV2 to TRBJ1-4, with D perhaps TRBD1 (6 bases). CDR3 size: 16 residues. Germline CDR1 SNHLY, CDR2 FYNNEI. Between the trimmed V and J ends, which lost 8 bases and 0 bases, there was a span of 16 bases. The CDR3 loop reads CASSPGVRATNEKLFF. Written as DNA, the CDR3 is TGTGCCAGCTCCCCAGGGGTGAGGGCAACTAATGAAAAACTGTTTTTT.

J is TRBJ1-2 and V is TRBV27; 12 positions agree with TRBD1. V shed 0 bases and J 8 bases; nucleotides not matched to a gene: 1. The CDR3 totals 14 residues. Germline values: CDR1 MNHEY, CDR2 SMNVEV (reference sequence). CDR3 amino acids: CASSLSGTGGGYTF. DNA for the CDR3: TGTGCCAGCAGTTTATCGGGGACAGGGGGCGGCTACACCTTC.

The rearrangement uses TRBV11-2 and TRBJ1-5; no clear D gene. CDR3 size: 13 residues. Germline CDR1 SGHAT, CDR2 FQNNGV. V dropped 3 bases and J dropped 4 bases, with 7 bases sitting between them. CDR3 nucleotide sequence: TGTGCCAGCAGCTTGACTGGGAATCAGCCCCAGCATTTT. Its translation: CASSLTGNQPQHF.

This chain links TRBV7-4 with TRBJ2-5; D may be TRBD1 (5 bases). The DNA end is a closer match to TRBJ2-7, so the J assignment may be wrong. Per germline, CDR1 SGHVT and CDR2 SQSDAQ. The CDR3 sequence is 15 residues long. The CDR3 loop reads CASSLWSGSSYEQYF. CDR3 nucleotide sequence: TGTGCCAGCAGCTTATGGTCAGGGTCTTCGTACGAGCAGTACTTC.

The chain has TRBV2 and TRBJ1-2; D ambiguous. The CDR3 is 13 amino acids. Deletions cut 6 bases from V and 0 bases from J, with 8 bases between. Germline V lookup: CDR1 SNHLY, CDR2 FYNNEI. CDR3 in amino acids: CASSPEANYGYTF. CDR3 DNA: TGTGCCAGCAGCCCGGAGGCTAACTATGGCTACACCTTC.

This chain uses TRBV5-1 with TRBJ2-2; 8 bases line up with TRBD1. CDR1 and CDR2 (germline): SGHRS, YFSETQ. With V trimmed by 0 bases and J by 5 bases, 9 bases remained unmatched. This CDR3 has 17 residues. In DNA, the CDR3 is TGCGCCAGCAGCTTGGCCAGGGCAGGGGGCGCGACCGGGGAGCTGTTTTTT. Encoded protein: CASSLARAGGATGELFF.

This clone was seen a handful of times. At the DNA level, this CDR3 is encoded by other sequences in the same sample as well. The chain recombines TRBV9 with TRBJ2-3, with TRBD1 as a possible D gene (6 bases). Germline V gene sequence: CDR1 SGDLS, CDR2 YYNGEE. The CDR3 extends over 15 amino acids. V was clipped by 4 bases and J by 0 bases, with 12 bases between them. This CDR3 reads CASSPGQGSTDTQYF. In DNA form, the CDR3 reads TGTGCCAGCAGCCCCGGTCAGGGGAGCACAGATACGCAGTATTTT.

The chain has TRBV29-1 and TRBJ2-1; D perhaps matches TRBD1 (6 bases). Trimming removed 5 bases at V and 6 bases at J, with 17 bases between. CDR1 is SQVTM and CDR2 is ANQGSEA in the germline V gene. The CDR3 totals 14 residues. CDR3 amino acids: CSVLRGLGGNEQFF. The CDR3 DNA reads as TGCAGCGTTTTAAGGGGGTTAGGGGGCAATGAGCAGTTCTTC.

The chain is built from TRBV27 and TRBJ1-6, with TRBD1 matching 8 bases. The CDR3 runs 13 residues. The V gene's germline CDR1 is MNHEY and CDR2 SMNVEV (reference sequence). J lost 9 bases, V lost 3 bases, and 1 base had no gene match. The CDR3 reads CASSFQGASPLHF. As DNA, the CDR3 is TGTGCCAGCAGTTTCCAGGGGGCTTCACCCCTCCACTTT.

V usage is TRBV25-1 and J usage is TRBJ1-1, with D possibly matching TRBD1 (5 bases). Per germline, CDR1 MGHDK and CDR2 SYGVNS. V gave up 4 bases and J gave up 4 bases, with 16 bases separating them. This CDR3 spans 15 amino acids. The CDR3 nucleotides read TGTGCCAGCAGTGCCCCCTCGGGGGTTGGCACTGAAGCTTTCTTT. This sequence encodes CASSAPSGVGTEAFF.

J is TRBJ1-3 and V is TRBV15; D perhaps matches TRBD1 (5 bases). V gave up 10 bases and J gave up 2 bases, with 12 bases separating them. The V gene's germline CDR1 is LNHNV and CDR2 YYDKDF (reference sequence). The CDR3 covers 13 residues. This CDR3 is CAIRGTPGNTIYF. Here the CDR3 DNA reads TGTGCCATCCGGGGGACCCCTGGAAACACCATATATTTT. The full variable domain, in which reference TRBV15 and TRBJ1-3 provide the parts outside the CDR3, is DAMVIQNPRYQVTQFGKPVTLSCSQTLNHNVMYWYQQKSSQAPKLLFHYYDKDFNNEADTPDNFQSRRPNTSFCFLDIRSPGLGDTAMYLCAIRGTPGNTIYFGEGSWLTVV.

The chain employs TRBV5-4 and TRBJ2-1, with 7 bases fitting TRBD1. Germline-derived CDR1 and CDR2 are SGHNT and YYREEE (reference sequence). The CDR3 consists of 14 residues. V lost 4 bases and J lost 5; bases outside the gene matches: 6. For the CDR3, the DNA is TGTGCCAGCAGCCTCCCGGGACAGAACAATGAGCAGTTCTTC. Protein sequence: CASSLPGQNNEQFF.

DNA of the CDR3: TGTGCCAGCAGTTTAAATGCCGGGCCAGGGGGTAATCAGCCCCAGCATTTT. This translates into CASSLNAGPGGNQPQHF. The V gene is TRBV28, the J gene TRBJ1-5; 7 nucleotides agree with TRBD1. V lost 2 bases to trimming and J lost 4 bases; unmatched junction nucleotides: 11. CDR1 is MDHEN and CDR2 is SYDVKM in the germline V gene. CDR3 length: 17 residues.